Following are 8 T cell receptor beta chains from one sample sequenced in a study of radiation and T cells in renal cell carcinoma. The protocol was immunoSEQ multiplex PCR, while the TCRdb copy is restricted to in-frame clones and leaves out a portion. The data contain roughly 120,000 clones, more than 80% of them seen just once; the ten biggest clones take up 1.9%. The time point is: blood 2 weeks post-SBRT. The treatment here: 15 Gy SBRT to primary tumor, nephrectomy 4 weeks later. Sequencing used blood, obtained from a patient whose treatment included radiotherapy and nephrectomy. The receptors stem from a woman aged 55-75 years with renal cell carcinoma.

The genes are TRBV5-5 and TRBJ1-4; 7 bases align to TRBD1. Losses at the gene ends were 1 base for V and 4 bases for J; bases not matched to a gene: 4. Germline loops: CDR1 SGHKS, CDR2 YYEKEE (reference sequence). The CDR3 length is 15 residues. This chain's CDR3 is CASSLSPGGNEKLFF. Written as DNA, the CDR3 is TGTGCCAGCAGCTTGAGCCCAGGGGGTAATGAAAAACTGTTTTTT.

This chain connects TRBV9 to TRBJ2-7; D tentatively reads TRBD1 or TRBD2 (5 bases each). The CDR3 covers 15 residues. Trimming left V 3 bases short and J 3 bases short, with 16 bases between. Germline V lookup: CDR1 SGDLS, CDR2 YYNGEE. This CDR3 reads CASSAYPGRDYEQYF. The CDR3 nucleotides are TGTGCCAGCAGCGCTTACCCGGGACGAGACTACGAGCAGTACTTC.

The chain is built from TRBV7-9 and TRBJ2-1; the D gene is possibly TRBD1 (5 bases). The CDR3 totals 12 residues. Trimming removed 5 bases from V and 6 bases from J, with 8 bases in between. CDR1 is SEHNR, CDR2 FQNEAQ, per germline (reference sequence). CDR3 protein: CASSLQANEQFF. The CDR3 DNA reads as TGTGCCAGCAGCCTACAGGCCAATGAGCAGTTCTTC. The full variable domain, completed using reference TRBV7-9 and TRBJ2-1, is DTGVSQNPRHKITKRGQNVTFRCDPISEHNRLYWYRQTLGQGPEFLTYFQNEAQLEKSRLLSDRFSAERPKGSFSTLEIQRTEQGDSAMYLCASSLQANEQFFGPGTRLTVL.

The chain is built from TRBV7-2 and TRBJ2-3; the match to TRBD2 covers 8 bases. Trimming cost V 7 bases and J 3 bases; bases outside gene matches: 6. Germline V gene sequence: CDR1 SGHTA, CDR2 FQGNSA. This CDR3 comprises 14 residues. The CDR3 DNA reads TGTGCCAGCACCGGACTAGCAGTTACAGATACGCAGTATTTT. Protein product: CASTGLAVTDTQYF.

The chain uses TRBV29-1 and TRBJ2-5, with 11 nucleotides matching TRBD2. The ends lost 6 bases at V and 1 base at J; junction bases unmatched: 7. CDR3 length: 15 residues. Germline CDR1 SQVTM, CDR2 ANQGSEA. The CDR3 spells CSVDGLAGLQETQYF. For the CDR3, the DNA is TGCAGCGTCGATGGACTAGCGGGCCTCCAAGAGACCCAGTACTTC.

This clone occurred a few times. Other DNA sequences of this sample code for an identical CDR3. This chain links TRBV5-6 with TRBJ2-7; D could derive from TRBD1 or TRBD2 (6 bases each). V lost 4 bases and J lost 4, with 12 bases in between. This CDR3 is built from 13 residues. In germline, CDR1 is SGHDT, CDR2 YYEEEE. The CDR3 region is CASSPTGRYEQYF. The CDR3 DNA reads TGTGCCAGCAGCCCCACAGGGAGGTACGAGCAGTACTTC.

The gene calls are TRBV30 and TRBJ1-2, with D unclear. This CDR3 contains 12 residues. Germline lookup yields CDR1 GTSNPN and CDR2 SVGIG (reference sequence). V lost 4 bases and J lost 10, with 16 bases in between. The CDR3 loop reads CAWNGLEENYTF. The CDR3 nucleotides read TGTGCCTGGAATGGCCTGGAGGAGAACTACACCTTC.

The genes are TRBV9 and TRBJ1-1; 8 bases line up with TRBD1. CDR1 is SGDLS and CDR2 is YYNGEE in the germline V gene. The CDR3 totals 14 residues. Trimming at V came to 2 bases and at J to 3 bases, leaving 3 bases not matched to a gene. CDR3 sequence (DNA): TGTGCCAGCAGCGTTCAGGGGGCTGACACTGAAGCTTTCTTT. This codes for CASSVQGADTEAFF.